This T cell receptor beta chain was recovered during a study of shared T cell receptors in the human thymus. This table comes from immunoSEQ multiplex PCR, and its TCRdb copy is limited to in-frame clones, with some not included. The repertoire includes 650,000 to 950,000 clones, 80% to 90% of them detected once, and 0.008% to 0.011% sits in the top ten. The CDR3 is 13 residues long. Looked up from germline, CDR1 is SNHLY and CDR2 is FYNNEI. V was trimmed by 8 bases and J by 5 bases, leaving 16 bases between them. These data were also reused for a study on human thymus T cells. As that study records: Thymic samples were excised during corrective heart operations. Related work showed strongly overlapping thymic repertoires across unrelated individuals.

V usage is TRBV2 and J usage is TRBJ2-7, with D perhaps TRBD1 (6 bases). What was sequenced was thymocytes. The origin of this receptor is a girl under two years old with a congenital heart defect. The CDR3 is CASRDTPSDEQYF. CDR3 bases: TGTGCCAGCCGGGACACCCCTTCGGACGAGCAGTACTTC. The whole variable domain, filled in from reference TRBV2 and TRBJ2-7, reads EPEVTQTPSHQVTQMGQEVILRCVPISNHLYFYWYRQILGQKVEFLVSFYNNEISEKSEIFDDQFSVERPDGSNFTLKIRSTKLEDSAMYFCASRDTPSDEQYFGPGTRLTVT.